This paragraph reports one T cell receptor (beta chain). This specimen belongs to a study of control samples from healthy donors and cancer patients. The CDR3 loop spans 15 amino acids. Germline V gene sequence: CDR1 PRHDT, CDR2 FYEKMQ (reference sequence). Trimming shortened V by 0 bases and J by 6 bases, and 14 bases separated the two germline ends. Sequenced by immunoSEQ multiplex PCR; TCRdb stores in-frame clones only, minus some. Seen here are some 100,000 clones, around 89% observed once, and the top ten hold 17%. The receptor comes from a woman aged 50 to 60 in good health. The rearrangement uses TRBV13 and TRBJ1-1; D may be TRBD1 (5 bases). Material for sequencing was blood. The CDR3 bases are TGTGCCAGCAGCTTAGGGGATGGGGGTAGAGCTGAAGCTTTCTTT. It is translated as CASSLGDGGRAEAFF. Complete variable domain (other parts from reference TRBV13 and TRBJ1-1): AAGVIQSPRHLIKEKRETATLKCYPIPRHDTVYWYQQGPGQDPQFLISFYEKMQSDKGSIPDRFSAQQFSDYHSELNMSSLELGDSALYFCASSLGDGGRAEAFFGQGTRLTVV.